This TCR beta chain was observed in a study of neoadjuvant anti-PD-1 for oral cavity cancer. Time point noted: after neoadjuvant nivolumab, at surgical resection. Patients had newly diagnosed, untreated stage II-IVA oral cavity squamous cell carcinoma. This clone came up a few times. Its antigen is still unknown. Profiling relied on immunoSEQ multiplex PCR, and the TCRdb table lists in-frame clones only, not all of them. The sample includes around 15,000 clones, 40% seen only once; the top ten take about 39%. Study-wide results and limits: Only three patients per response group were TCR-analyzed; validation needed. Larger post-treatment preexisting tumor clones tracked with greater tumor shrinkage.

Sequenced here: tumor tissue, sampled after nivolumab (anti-PD-1) treatment. The clonotype comes from a person aged 35 to 85 with oral cavity squamous cell carcinoma.

CDR3 in amino acids: CASSLDGSDTQYF. The CDR3 nucleotides read TGCGCCAGCAGCTTAGATGGCTCAGATACGCAGTATTTT. This chain links TRBV5-1 with TRBJ2-3; D gene unclear. This CDR3 contains 13 residues. Germline V gene lookup returns CDR1 SGHRS and CDR2 YFSETQ. Trimming shortened V by 2 bases and J by 4 bases, and 8 bases separated the two germline ends. Combining the CDR3 with reference TRBV5-1 and TRBJ2-3 gives the whole variable domain KAGVTQTPRYLIKTRGQQVTLSCSPISGHRSVSWYQQTPGQGLQFLFEYFSETQRNKGNFPGRFSGRQFSNSRSEMNVSTLELGDSALYLCASSLDGSDTQYFGPGTRLTVL.